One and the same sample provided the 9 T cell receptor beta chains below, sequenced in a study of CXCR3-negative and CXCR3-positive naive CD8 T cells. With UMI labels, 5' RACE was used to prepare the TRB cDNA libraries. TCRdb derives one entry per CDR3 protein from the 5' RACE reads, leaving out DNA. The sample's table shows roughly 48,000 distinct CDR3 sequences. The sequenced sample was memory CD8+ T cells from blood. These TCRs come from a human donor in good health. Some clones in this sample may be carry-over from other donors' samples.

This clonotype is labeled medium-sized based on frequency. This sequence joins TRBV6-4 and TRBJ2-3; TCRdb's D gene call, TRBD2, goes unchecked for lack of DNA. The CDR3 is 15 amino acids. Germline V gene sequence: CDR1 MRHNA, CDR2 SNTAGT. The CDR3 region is CASRGGAGSTDTQYF.

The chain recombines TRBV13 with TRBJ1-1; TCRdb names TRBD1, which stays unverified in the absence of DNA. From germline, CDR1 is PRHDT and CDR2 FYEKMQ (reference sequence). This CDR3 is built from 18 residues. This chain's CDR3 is CASSPSGDRGLGSTEAFF.

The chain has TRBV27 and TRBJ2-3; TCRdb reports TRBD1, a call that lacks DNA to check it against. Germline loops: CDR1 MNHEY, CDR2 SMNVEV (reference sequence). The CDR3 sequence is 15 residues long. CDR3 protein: CASSPGGTSTDTQYF.

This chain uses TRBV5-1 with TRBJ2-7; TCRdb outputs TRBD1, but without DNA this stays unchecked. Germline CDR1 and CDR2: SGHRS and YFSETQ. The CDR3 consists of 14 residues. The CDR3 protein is CASSLGTGSEEQYF.

The CDR3 here is CASSGGTGTIVEQFF. The genes are TRBV5-4 and TRBJ2-1; TCRdb outputs TRBD1, but without DNA this stays unchecked. Germline lookup yields CDR1 SGHNT and CDR2 YYREEE (reference sequence). The CDR3 has 15 amino acids.

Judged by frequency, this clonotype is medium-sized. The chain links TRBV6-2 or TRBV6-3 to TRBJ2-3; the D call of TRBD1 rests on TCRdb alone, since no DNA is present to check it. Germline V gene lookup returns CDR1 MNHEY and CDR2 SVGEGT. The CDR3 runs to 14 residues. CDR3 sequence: CASGDRESTDTQYF.

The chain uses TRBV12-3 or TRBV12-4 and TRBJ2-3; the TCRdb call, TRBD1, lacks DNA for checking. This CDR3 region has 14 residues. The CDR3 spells CASKGVGSTDTQYF.

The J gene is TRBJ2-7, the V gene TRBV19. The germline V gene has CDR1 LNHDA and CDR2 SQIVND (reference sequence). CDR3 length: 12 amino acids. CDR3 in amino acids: CASSPGLDEQYF.

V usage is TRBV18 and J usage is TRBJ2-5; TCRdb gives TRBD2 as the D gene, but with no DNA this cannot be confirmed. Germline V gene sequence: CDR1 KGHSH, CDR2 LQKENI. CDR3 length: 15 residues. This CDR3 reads CASSSTLGLQETQYF.